One TCR beta chain is described in this entry. Its target is not known. The data were obtained in a study of cytomegalovirus exposure and HLA in healthy donors. Study-wide points: Some TCR beta chains (approximately 180 of them) were listed as cytomegalovirus-associated. A later analysis found first-cohort TCR clusters tended to co-occur in the 90 to 150 validation repertoires. Published work reported that the classifier diagnosed cytomegalovirus status with high specificity and sensitivity.

The CDR3 length is 16 residues. V was clipped by 7 bases and J by 5 bases; unmatched bases: 9. CDR1 is MDHEN, CDR2 SYDVKM, per germline. The protocol was immunoSEQ multiplex PCR, while the TCRdb copy is restricted to in-frame clones and leaves out a portion. This sample has under 250,000 clones, with about nine tenths found just once. The chain employs TRBV28 and TRBJ2-2; 11 positions match TRBD2. The origin of this receptor is a woman in her late teens or twenties in good health and CMV-seropositive. Material for sequencing was PBMCs. The CDR3 is CASTLLAGVFTGELFF. The CDR3 DNA sequence: TGTGCCAGCACCCTACTAGCGGGAGTATTTACCGGGGAGCTGTTTTTT.